These 19 T cell receptor beta chains originate from one sample sequenced in a study of CD8 T cells in ankylosing spondylitis. TCRdb passed the 5' RACE reads through MiXCR, listing each CDR3 protein once. The table includes about 130,000 distinct CDR3 sequences, approximately 13% detected once. Sequencing was done on a sample of blood, either unsorted or a sorted T cell fraction (not recorded which). The source of these receptors is a female donor with ankylosing spondylitis or in good health (not recorded which).

This chain links TRBV12-3 or TRBV12-4 with TRBJ2-3; 7 bases align to TRBD2. The V segment lost 2 bases and the J segment 1 base; nucleotides outside the gene matches: 3. The CDR3 extends over 15 amino acids. CDR3 DNA: TGTGCCAGCAGTTTATTAACTAGCGGCACAGATACGCAGTATTTT. Residues: CASSLLTSGTDTQYF.

Only a few counts were recorded for this clonotype. The chain recombines TRBV7-2 with TRBJ2-5; TRBD1 agrees at 7 bases. This CDR3 is 15 amino acids long. V shed 4 bases, J shed 7 bases, and the junction held 12 bases outside the gene matches. Germline CDR1 is SGHTA and CDR2 is FQGNSA. The CDR3 sequence is CASSSLGQGVGTQYF. CDR3 nucleotides: TGTGCCAGCAGCTCCCTCGGGCAGGGGGTTGGGACCCAGTACTTC. Full variable domain (rest looked up from reference TRBV7-2 and TRBJ2-5): GAGVSQSPSNKVTEKGKDVELRCDPISGHTALYWYRQSLGQGLEFLIYFQGNSAPDKSGLPSDRFSAERTGGSVSTLTIQRTQQEDSAVYLCASSSLGQGVGTQYFGPGTRLLVL.

The J gene is TRBJ1-4, the V gene TRBV7-2; D is perhaps TRBD1 (6 bases). Trimming cost V 2 bases and J 3 bases, with 10 bases left between them. The CDR3 runs 15 residues. The germline CDR1 and CDR2 sequences are SGHTA and FQGNSA. The CDR3 spells CASSLLGASNEKLFF. CDR3 nucleotides: TGTGCCAGCAGCTTACTGGGGGCGTCTAATGAAAAACTGTTTTTT.

This clonotype was recorded a few times. The CDR3 sequence: CSALGQAERETQYF. The CDR3 region has the DNA TGCAGTGCCCTCGGCCAAGCGGAGAGAGAGACCCAGTACTTC. V gene TRBV20-1 combines with J gene TRBJ2-5, with a possible D match to TRBD2 (5 bases). The germline gives CDR1 DFQATT, CDR2 SNEGSKA (reference sequence). V lost 6 bases and J lost 4, with 18 bases in between. The CDR3 has 14 amino acids.

The V and J genes are TRBV4-1 and TRBJ2-1, with 9 bases identical to TRBD2. The CDR3 loop spans 17 amino acids. The germline V gene encodes CDR1 MGHRA and CDR2 YSYEKL. The trim removed 0 bases at V and 3 bases at J, leaving 6 bases unmatched. In nucleotides, the CDR3 is TGCGCCAGCAGCCAAGAACCGGGGACTAGCCACTACAATGAGCAGTTCTTC. Translating it yields CASSQEPGTSHYNEQFF.

The chain uses TRBV27 and TRBJ2-2, with 7 bases aligning to TRBD1. Germline loops: CDR1 MNHEY, CDR2 SMNVEV (reference sequence). This CDR3 comprises 15 residues. With V trimmed by 2 bases and J by 5 bases, 5 bases remained unmatched. DNA of the CDR3: TGTGCCAGCAGTTTAACAGGGGCAGGGACCGGGGAGCTGTTTTTT. The encoded protein is CASSLTGAGTGELFF.

This clonotype came up many times. The chain employs TRBV29-1 and TRBJ1-5; 7 bases line up with TRBD1. The CDR3 extends over 15 amino acids. V was clipped by 7 bases and J by 1 base; unmatched bases: 10. The V gene's germline CDR1 is SQVTM and CDR2 ANQGSEA. In nucleotides, the CDR3 is TGCAGCGCCACAATAGGGGGCAGGAGCAATCAGCCCCAGCATTTT. This gives the protein CSATIGGRSNQPQHF.

The chain links TRBV29-1 to TRBJ1-1, with D unclear. The germline V and J ends were trimmed by 4 bases and 7 bases, with 10 bases remaining between them. The CDR3 loop spans 11 amino acids. Germline V lookup: CDR1 SQVTM, CDR2 ANQGSEA. DNA for the CDR3: TGCAGCGTTGGAGGCGCGGGTGAAGCTTTCTTT. Translation: CSVGGAGEAFF.

The chain has TRBV29-1 and TRBJ2-2, with D perhaps matching TRBD2 (5 bases). Germline V CDR1 and CDR2: SQVTM, ANQGSEA. V gave up 3 bases and J gave up 3 bases, with 8 bases separating them. The CDR3 contains 13 residues. The CDR3 nucleotides are TGCAGCGTTGACGACGGGGACACCGGGGAGCTGTTTTTT. This encodes CSVDDGDTGELFF.

The chain carries TRBV7-2 and TRBJ2-7; tentatively, D is TRBD2 (7 bases). V lost 0 bases and J 3 bases, leaving 9 bases between the germline ends. The CDR3 has 14 amino acids. Germline CDR1 reads SGHTA; CDR2 reads FQGNSA. The CDR3 coding sequence is TGTGCCAGCAGCTTAGCCGGGGGGCTCTACGAGCAGTACTTC. Residues: CASSLAGGLYEQYF.

This clonotype was found a few times. The V gene is TRBV5-1, the J gene TRBJ2-4; D might be TRBD2 (6 bases). The V gene lost 3 bases and the J gene lost 0 bases, with 16 bases spanning the gap. The CDR3 is 17 amino acids. Germline-derived CDR1 and CDR2 are SGHRS and YFSETQ. CDR3 residues: CASSSLGDSKAKNIQYF. The CDR3 DNA follows: TGCGCCAGCAGCTCCCTAGGGGACTCGAAAGCCAAAAACATTCAGTACTTC.

This sequence joins TRBV20-1 and TRBJ1-5; D uncertain. The ends were cut back, 6 bases at V and 0 bases at J, with 12 bases in the middle. There are 14 residues in the CDR3. CDR1 is DFQATT and CDR2 is SNEGSKA in the germline V gene (reference sequence). Written as DNA, the CDR3 is TGCAGTGCAGCCTCGGAGTATAGCAATCAGCCCCAGCATTTT. Translating gives CSAASEYSNQPQHF.

This clonotype was found a few times. The rearrangement links TRBV12-3 or TRBV12-4 to TRBJ2-7; D perhaps matches TRBD2 (5 bases). The V end lost 4 bases, the J end lost 10 bases, and 11 bases lay between the germline ends. CDR3 size: 11 residues. CDR3 nucleotides: TGTGCCAGCAGTTCGGGAATCGGACAGTACTTC. It is translated as CASSSGIGQYF.

The CDR3 spells CATSRPSTDTQYF. The CDR3 nucleotides read TGTGCCACCAGCCGACCTAGCACAGATACGCAGTATTTT. The chain couples TRBV15 to TRBJ2-3; D is unresolved. The germline V gene has CDR1 LNHNV and CDR2 YYDKDF (reference sequence). The CDR3 covers 13 residues. Trimming shortened V by 5 bases and J by 0 bases, and 6 bases separated the two germline ends.

This sequence joins TRBV3-1 and TRBJ2-1; a weak D match, TRBD2 (6 bases). This CDR3 comprises 16 residues. Trimming cost V 3 bases and J 1 base, with 13 bases left between them. Germline lookup yields CDR1 LGHDT and CDR2 YNNKEL (reference sequence). This chain's CDR3 is CASSQDLASSYNEQFF. The CDR3 nucleotides read TGTGCCAGCAGCCAGGATCTAGCGAGTTCCTACAATGAGCAGTTCTTC.

This clonotype was counted at least ten times. J is TRBJ2-4 and V is TRBV19; 7 positions match TRBD1. The CDR3 contains 14 residues. The V segment lost 8 bases and the J segment 0 bases; nucleotides outside the gene matches: 4. The germline V gene has CDR1 LNHDA and CDR2 SQIVND (reference sequence). CDR3 sequence: CASQTGSAKNIQYF. The CDR3 coding sequence is TGTGCCAGTCAGACAGGGTCAGCCAAAAACATTCAGTACTTC.

In its sample, this clonotype was seen a few times. This chain joins TRBV12-5 and TRBJ2-3; D gene unclear. Germline V gene lookup returns CDR1 LGHNT and CDR2 FRNRAP. V lost 5 bases to trimming and J lost 2 bases, with 11 bases between them. The CDR3 sequence is 14 residues long. CDR3 amino acids: CASGPSSHTDTQYF. As DNA, the CDR3 is TGTGCTAGTGGTCCCAGCAGCCACACAGATACGCAGTATTTT.

This clonotype came up many times. V usage is TRBV15 and J usage is TRBJ1-2, with 7 bases that match TRBD1. In germline, CDR1 is LNHNV, CDR2 YYDKDF (reference sequence). The CDR3 has 17 amino acids. Trimming took 0 bases from V and 4 from J; bases not matched to a gene: 11. CDR3 DNA sequence: TGTGCCACCAGCAGAGAGAGGGAGACAGGGATCGGCTATGGCTACACCTTC. Translated, it gives CATSRERETGIGYGYTF.

This chain links TRBV5-1 with TRBJ2-1, with 8 positions matching TRBD2. The V gene's germline CDR1 is SGHRS and CDR2 YFSETQ. With 4 bases clipped from V and 8 bases from J, the junction kept 17 bases outside the gene matches. The CDR3 length is 17 residues. Written as DNA, the CDR3 is TGCGCCAGCAGCGCAGGATCGATCGGAGCGGGGGTGCATGAGCAGTTCTTC. Translating it yields CASSAGSIGAGVHEQFF.